This T cell receptor beta chain was documented in a study of T-cell memory formation after mild COVID-19. A 5'RACE reaction primed in the constant segment made cDNA libraries of TCR alpha and TCR beta, and these carried sample barcodes and UMIs. MiXCR, applied by TCRdb to the 5' RACE reads, yields one record per CDR3 protein. The sample holds roughly 410,000 distinct CDR3 sequences, roughly 26% seen once. Turning to this clonotype: Antigen specificity is unknown.

The study, taken as a whole, reports: Clones that got smaller from day 15 to 85 had even CD4/CD8, while clones growing later tipped toward CD4+.

The CDR3 is 16 residues long. Germline-derived CDR1 and CDR2 are SGHRS and YFSETQ. V was pared by 4 bases and J by 3 bases, with 8 bases of the junction left unmatched. The sequenced material came from PBMCs or a T cell subset sorted from them (not recorded which). The V and J genes are TRBV5-1 and TRBJ2-7, with 12 bases that match TRBD2. This clonotype originated in an adult woman who had mild COVID-19 (a few samples of this study predate the infection). Cell type and time point are not known. CDR3 protein: CASSRHPSGGDYEQYF. The CDR3 coding sequence is TGCGCCAGCAGCCGACACCCTAGCGGGGGGGACTACGAGCAGTACTTC.